A single sample is the source of the 24 T cell receptor beta chains below, sequenced in a study of T cells after yellow fever vaccination. TCRdb reprocessed the 5' RACE reads with MiXCR, giving one entry per CDR3 protein. Among about 400,000 distinct CDR3 sequences listed, around 10% were seen once. The sample consisted of PBMCs, taken on the day of the first yellow fever vaccination. These receptors all stem from a man aged 18 to 29 who received the YFV17D yellow fever vaccine.

J is TRBJ2-7 and V is TRBV5-4; 7 bases are a match to TRBD1. Germline loops: CDR1 SGHNT, CDR2 YYREEE (reference sequence). V shed 5 bases and J 3 bases; nucleotides not matched to a gene: 11. This CDR3 has 15 residues. The chain's CDR3 is CASSQNRGKVYEQYV. CDR3 in DNA: TGTGCCAGCAGTCAGAACAGGGGAAAGGTCTACGAGCAGTACGTC.

The genes are TRBV18 and TRBJ1-4, with D uncertain. CDR1 KGHSH and CDR2 LQKENI come from the germline V gene. The CDR3 covers 16 residues. V dropped 3 bases and J dropped 0 bases, with 11 bases sitting between them. The CDR3 DNA sequence: TGTGCCAGCTCACCCCTCAGAGCTACAACTAATGAAAAACTGTTTTTT. The encoded protein is CASSPLRATTNEKLFF.

This clonotype was counted at least ten times. V gene TRBV5-1 combines with J gene TRBJ2-2, with a tentative D call TRBD1 (5 bases). Germline lookup yields CDR1 SGHRS and CDR2 YFSETQ. Deletions cut 5 bases from V and 3 bases from J, with 8 bases between. This CDR3 is 13 amino acids long. The CDR3 sequence is CASRDKDTGELFF. Here the CDR3 DNA reads TGCGCCAGCAGGGACAAGGACACCGGGGAGCTGTTTTTT.

This clonotype was counted at least ten times. This chain links TRBV5-1 with TRBJ2-1, with D unclear. Trimming removed 5 bases from V and 5 bases from J, with 17 bases in between. The CDR3 length is 15 residues. The V gene's germline CDR1 is SGHRS and CDR2 YFSETQ. Here the CDR3 DNA reads TGCGCCAGCAGTATAACAGCTTTGGGGAACAATGAGCAGTTCTTC. It codes for CASSITALGNNEQFF.

Relative to its sample, this clonotype is medium-sized. The chain combines TRBV7-2 with TRBJ2-3, with TRBD1 as a possible D gene (5 bases). There are 14 residues in the CDR3. Germline V CDR1 and CDR2: SGHTA, FQGNSA. Trimming shortened V by 4 bases and J by 5 bases, and 13 bases separated the two germline ends. Written as DNA, the CDR3 is TGTGCCAGCAGCTCGACCAGGGTCGGAGATACGCAGTATTTT. This sequence encodes CASSSTRVGDTQYF.

The genes are TRBV5-5 and TRBJ2-7, with D hard to call. Trimming removed 1 base from V and 6 bases from J, with 8 bases in between. The germline gives CDR1 SGHKS, CDR2 YYEKEE (reference sequence). This CDR3 has 12 amino acids. The CDR3 coding sequence is TGTGCCAGCAGCTTGCCCAGAAGCGAGCAGTACGTC. This encodes CASSLPRSEQYV.

The chain links TRBV20-1 to TRBJ2-5, with D perhaps matching TRBD1 or TRBD2 (6 bases each). This CDR3 has 15 residues. Germline V lookup: CDR1 DFQATT, CDR2 SNEGSKA (reference sequence). V was trimmed by 0 bases and J by 3 bases, leaving 14 bases between them. The CDR3 DNA is TGCAGTGCTAGAGACGGGGGCAGGGGCGAAGAGACCCAGTACTTC. Translation: CSARDGGRGEETQYF.

This clonotype was observed a handful of times. The chain combines TRBV10-3 with TRBJ2-1; 8 nucleotides line up with TRBD2. V lost 4 bases to trimming and J lost 1 base; unmatched junction nucleotides: 6. This CDR3 region has 16 residues. Germline CDR1 ENHRY, CDR2 SYGVKD. The CDR3, as DNA: TGTGCCATCAGTGGGAGCGGGGGCAATTCCTACAATGAGCAGTTCTTC. This codes for CAISGSGGNSYNEQFF.

The chain employs TRBV6-1 and TRBJ2-1; TRBD2 aligns across 16 bases. Germline V gene data show CDR1 as MNHNS and CDR2 as SASEGT. This CDR3 contains 16 residues. The trim removed 6 bases at V and 7 bases at J, leaving 6 bases unmatched. CDR3 DNA sequence: TGTGCCAGCAGAAAAGGGACTAGCGGGGGGGGAAATGAGCAGTTCTTC. It yields the protein CASRKGTSGGGNEQFF.

The chain uses TRBV6-2 or TRBV6-3 and TRBJ1-2; D gene uncertain. CDR1 MNHEY and CDR2 SVGEGT come from the germline V gene. There are 13 residues in the CDR3. V shed 5 bases and J shed 8 bases, with 15 bases lying between them. CDR3 region: CASSPDGGYGYTF. DNA of the CDR3: TGTGCCAGCAGTCCCGACGGCGGTTACGGCTACACCTTC.

The CDR3 nucleotides are TGCGCCAGCAGCCCCGAGCGTGTGCTAACAGATACGCAGTATTTT. This sequence encodes CASSPERVLTDTQYF. This rearrangement joins TRBV5-1 to TRBJ2-3; no clear D gene. Trimming cost V 4 bases and J 3 bases, with 15 bases left between them. Per germline, CDR1 SGHRS and CDR2 YFSETQ. The CDR3 has 15 amino acids. The full variable domain, rest sourced from reference TRBV5-1 and TRBJ2-3, is KAGVTQTPRYLIKTRGQQVTLSCSPISGHRSVSWYQQTPGQGLQFLFEYFSETQRNKGNFPGRFSGRQFSNSRSEMNVSTLELGDSALYLCASSPERVLTDTQYFGPGTRLTVL.

This clonotype was seen more than once but under ten times. The chain uses TRBV2 and TRBJ2-7, with D possibly being TRBD2 (5 bases). V dropped 7 bases and J dropped 4 bases, with 14 bases sitting between them. Germline CDR1 and CDR2: SNHLY and FYNNEI. The CDR3 runs to 13 residues. The CDR3 DNA sequence: TGTGCCAGCATTTGGCTAGCTGTGTACGAGCAGTACTTC. Translation: CASIWLAVYEQYF.

The chain carries TRBV6-2 or TRBV6-3 and TRBJ2-5; D might be TRBD1 (5 bases). V gave up 0 bases and J gave up 5 bases, with 16 bases separating them. In germline, CDR1 is MNHEY, CDR2 SVGEGT. The CDR3 contains 16 residues. The CDR3 sequence is CASSYSPQGTWETQYF. Written as DNA, the CDR3 is TGTGCCAGCAGTTACTCGCCGCAGGGAACGTGGGAGACCCAGTACTTC.

This clonotype was detected only a few times. This sequence joins TRBV6-5 and TRBJ2-5; a weak D match, TRBD2 (5 bases). Germline CDR1 and CDR2: MNHEY and SVGAGI. The CDR3 contains 14 residues. Trimming removed 3 bases at V and 5 bases at J, with 13 bases between. CDR3 protein: CASSYKEDWETQYF. Here the CDR3 DNA reads TGTGCCAGCAGTTATAAGGAGGATTGGGAGACCCAGTACTTC.

This clonotype was found a few times. The V gene is TRBV20-1, the J gene TRBJ1-1; D remains ambiguous. V was clipped by 0 bases and J by 7 bases, with 6 bases between them. The CDR3 has 11 residues. The germline V gene has CDR1 DFQATT and CDR2 SNEGSKA (reference sequence). CDR3 residues: CSAREEVEAFF. CDR3 DNA: TGCAGTGCTAGAGAAGAAGTTGAAGCTTTCTTT.

A few counts support this clonotype. V usage is TRBV7-9 and J usage is TRBJ2-5; no reliable D call. Trimming pared 3 bases from V and 2 bases from J, leaving 10 bases between. CDR1 and CDR2 from the germline V gene are SEHNR and FQNEAQ (reference sequence). The CDR3 spans 14 residues. CDR3 nucleotide sequence: TGTGCCAGCAGCTTCTTACGGTTACAAGAGACCCAGTACTTC. Protein sequence: CASSFLRLQETQYF.

The chain is built from TRBV20-1 and TRBJ2-1; no definite D call. The CDR3 is made up of 11 amino acids. The germline gives CDR1 DFQATT, CDR2 SNEGSKA (reference sequence). V lost 4 bases and J lost 8, with 9 bases in between. DNA of the CDR3: TGCAGTGCTACCCCTAGATATGAGCAGTTCTTC. This gives the protein CSATPRYEQFF.

CDR3 sequence: CASSITNYGYTF. DNA for the CDR3: TGTGCCAGCAGCATCACAAACTATGGCTACACCTTC. V gene TRBV5-6 combines with J gene TRBJ1-2; D not resolved. This CDR3 has 12 amino acids. Trimming removed 4 bases from V and 2 bases from J, with 6 bases in between. Per germline, CDR1 SGHDT and CDR2 YYEEEE.

The chain is built from TRBV11-1 and TRBJ2-6, with TRBD1 identical over 7 bases. Germline CDR1 reads SGHAT; CDR2 reads FQDESV (reference sequence). CDR3 size: 16 residues. With 8 bases clipped from V and 4 bases from J, the junction kept 11 bases outside the gene matches. The CDR3 protein is CASSRAGGSGANVLTF. The CDR3 region has the DNA TGTGCCAGCTCAAGGGCAGGGGGTTCGGGGGCCAACGTCCTGACTTTC.

In DNA form, the CDR3 reads TGCGCCAGCACCCCGCTTACCGGCACCGGGGAGCTGTTTTTT. Translating gives CASTPLTGTGELFF. The V and J genes are TRBV5-1 and TRBJ2-2; D is unresolved. Trimming removed 6 bases from V and 4 bases from J, with 13 bases in between. The germline CDR1 and CDR2 sequences are SGHRS and YFSETQ. This CDR3 is 14 amino acids long.

This clonotype was picked up many times. The chain links TRBV12-3 or TRBV12-4 to TRBJ2-7, with D perhaps being TRBD1 or TRBD2 (5 bases each). The CDR3 extends over 15 amino acids. V lost 3 bases and J 0 bases, leaving 12 bases between the germline ends. Here the CDR3 DNA reads TGTGCCAGCAGTTTTTTCCTGGGGGTCTCCTACGAGCAGTACTTC. This sequence encodes CASSFFLGVSYEQYF.

The chain links TRBV7-9 to TRBJ1-1; D is perhaps TRBD1 (6 bases). CDR3 length: 15 amino acids. V lost 1 base, J lost 8 bases, and 17 bases lay in between. Germline V gene sequence: CDR1 SEHNR, CDR2 FQNEAQ (reference sequence). The CDR3 nucleotides are TGTGCCAGCAGCTTAGTAGGGGGGAGGGGCCTCGAAGCTTTCTTT. It codes for CASSLVGGRGLEAFF.

This clonotype was observed a few times. The V call is TRBV7-8, the J call TRBJ1-4; 9 bases map to TRBD1. CDR3 size: 16 residues. Germline lookup yields CDR1 SGHVS and CDR2 FQNEAQ. Germline trimming cut 1 base from V and 8 bases from J; bases unmatched to any gene: 8. CDR3 nucleotides: TGTGCCAGCAGCTTAGGTCTCGGGACAGGGTGGGAAAAACTGTTTTTT. It is translated as CASSLGLGTGWEKLFF. The entire variable domain, with the rest obtained from reference TRBV7-8 and TRBJ1-4, is as follows: GAGVSQSPRYKVAKRGQDVALRCDPISGHVSLFWYQQALGQGPEFLTYFQNEAQLDKSGLPSDRFFAERPEGSVSTLKIQRTQQEDSAVYLCASSLGLGTGWEKLFFGSGTQLSVL.

In this sample, this clonotype turned up many times. The chain employs TRBV6-5 and TRBJ1-6; D perhaps matches TRBD1 (5 bases). The CDR3 is made up of 16 amino acids. Germline assignment: CDR1 MNHEY and CDR2 SVGAGI. Trimming stripped 2 bases from V and 9 bases from J, with 17 bases between. CDR3 loop: CASSYTAGPGGSPLHF. CDR3 nucleotides: TGTGCCAGCAGTTACACTGCGGGGCCAGGTGGTTCACCCCTCCACTTT.